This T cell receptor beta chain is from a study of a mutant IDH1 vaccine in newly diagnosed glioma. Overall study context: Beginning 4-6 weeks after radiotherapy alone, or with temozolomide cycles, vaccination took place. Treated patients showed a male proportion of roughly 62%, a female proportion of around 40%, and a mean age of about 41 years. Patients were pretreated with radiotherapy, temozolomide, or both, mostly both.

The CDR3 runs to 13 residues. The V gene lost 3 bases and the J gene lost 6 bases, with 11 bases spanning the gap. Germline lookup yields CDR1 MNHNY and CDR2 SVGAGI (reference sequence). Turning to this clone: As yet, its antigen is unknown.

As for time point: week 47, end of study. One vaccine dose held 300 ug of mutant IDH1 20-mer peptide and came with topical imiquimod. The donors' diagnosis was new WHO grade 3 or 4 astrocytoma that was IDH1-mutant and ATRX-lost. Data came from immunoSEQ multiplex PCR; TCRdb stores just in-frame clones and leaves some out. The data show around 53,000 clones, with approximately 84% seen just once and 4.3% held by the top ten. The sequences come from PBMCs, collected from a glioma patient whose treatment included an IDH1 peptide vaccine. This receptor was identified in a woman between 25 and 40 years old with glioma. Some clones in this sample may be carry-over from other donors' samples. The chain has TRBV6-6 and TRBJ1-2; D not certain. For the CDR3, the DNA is TGTGCCAGCAGTTATGGACGACTCGATGGCTACACCTTC. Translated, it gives CASSYGRLDGYTF.